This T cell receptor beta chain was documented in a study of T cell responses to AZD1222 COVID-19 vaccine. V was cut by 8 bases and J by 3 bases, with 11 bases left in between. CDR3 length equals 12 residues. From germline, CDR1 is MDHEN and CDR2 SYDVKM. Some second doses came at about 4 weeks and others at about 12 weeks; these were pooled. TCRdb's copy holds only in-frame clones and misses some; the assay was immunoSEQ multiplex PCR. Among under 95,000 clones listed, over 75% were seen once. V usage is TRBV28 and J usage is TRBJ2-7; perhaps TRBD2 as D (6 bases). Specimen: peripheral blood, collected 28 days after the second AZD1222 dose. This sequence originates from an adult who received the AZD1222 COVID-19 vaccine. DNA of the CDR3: TGTGCCAGCGGAGGGTTTCGCTACGAGCAGTACTTC. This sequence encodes CASGGFRYEQYF.